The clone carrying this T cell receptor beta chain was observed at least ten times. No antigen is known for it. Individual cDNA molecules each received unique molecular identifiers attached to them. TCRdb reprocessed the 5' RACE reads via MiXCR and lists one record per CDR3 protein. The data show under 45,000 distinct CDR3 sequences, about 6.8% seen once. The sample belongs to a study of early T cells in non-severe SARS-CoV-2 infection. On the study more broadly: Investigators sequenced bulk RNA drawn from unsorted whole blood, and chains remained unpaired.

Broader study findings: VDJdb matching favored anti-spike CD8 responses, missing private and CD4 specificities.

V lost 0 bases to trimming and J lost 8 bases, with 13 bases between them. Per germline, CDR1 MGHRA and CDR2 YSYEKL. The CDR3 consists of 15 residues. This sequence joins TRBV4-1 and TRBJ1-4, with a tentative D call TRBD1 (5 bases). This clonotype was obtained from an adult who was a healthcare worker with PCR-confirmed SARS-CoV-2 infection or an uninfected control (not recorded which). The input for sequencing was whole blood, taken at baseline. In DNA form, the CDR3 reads TGCGCCAGCAGCCAAGAGGGGGGGATAGGCGAAAAACTGTTTTTT. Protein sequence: CASSQEGGIGEKLFF.